This passage covers 26 T cell receptor beta chains from one sample sequenced in a study of blood T cell repertoires in COVID-19. This table comes from immunoSEQ multiplex PCR, and its TCRdb copy is limited to in-frame clones, with some not included. The sample has 150,000 to 160,000 clones; 70% to 85% are singletons. Sequenced input: peripheral blood. These receptors were taken from a woman in her fifties or sixties with acute or convalescent COVID-19.

The chain is built from TRBV10-2 and TRBJ2-7; 8 positions agree with TRBD2. Germline V gives CDR1 WSHSY, CDR2 SAAADI. Trimming cost V 11 bases and J 6 bases; bases outside gene matches: 21. The CDR3 extends over 16 amino acids. CDR3 sequence (DNA): TGCGCCTCGGGCAAGCCGGGGGGGGTTAAGGCGTCCGAGCAGTACTTC. This encodes CASGKPGGVKASEQYF.

This clone was counted once. The chain combines TRBV6-2 or TRBV6-3 with TRBJ2-3; 13 positions match TRBD2. The CDR3 is 15 residues long. The junction had 7 bases not matched to a gene; V was cut back by 6 bases and J by 7 bases. Germline V gene data show CDR1 as MNHEY and CDR2 as SVGEGT. CDR3 residues: CASSLYGTSGNTQYF. CDR3 DNA sequence: TGTGCCAGCAGCCTTTACGGGACTAGCGGGAATACGCAGTATTTT.

The rearrangement links TRBV7-2 to TRBJ1-1, with 7 bases fitting TRBD1. Germline V gene data show CDR1 as SGHTA and CDR2 as FQGNSA. J gave up 1 base and V 5 bases, and 4 bases lay outside the gene matches. The CDR3 runs 14 residues. The CDR3 DNA follows: TGTGCCAGCAGCGTGGGACAGACGAACACTGAAGCTTTCTTT. As protein: CASSVGQTNTEAFF.

V and J are TRBV4-2 and TRBJ1-1, with D perhaps TRBD1 (5 bases). There are 15 residues in the CDR3. From germline, CDR1 is LGHNA and CDR2 YNFKEQ. V lost 0 bases, J lost 2 bases, and 10 bases lay in between. CDR3 nucleotide sequence: TGTGCCAGCAGCCAAGATGGGGCCGGCAACACTGAAGCTTTCTTT. It encodes CASSQDGAGNTEAFF.

The chain couples TRBV24-1 to TRBJ1-1, with D unresolved. Deletions cut 7 bases from V and 1 base from J, with 9 bases between. This CDR3 contains 13 residues. The germline CDR1 and CDR2 sequences are KGHDR and SFDVKD. This CDR3 is CATSAQPNTEAFF. The CDR3 nucleotides read TGTGCCACCAGCGCACAGCCGAACACTGAAGCTTTCTTT.

V and J are TRBV6-2 or TRBV6-3 and TRBJ1-6; tentative D call: TRBD1 (6 bases). Looked up from germline, CDR1 is MNHEY and CDR2 is SVGEGT. The CDR3 runs 15 residues. The ends were cut back, 2 bases at V and 7 bases at J, with 12 bases in the middle. In DNA, the CDR3 is TGTGCCAGCAGTTACCTCAGGGGCTGGAATTCACCCCTCCACTTT. Translated: CASSYLRGWNSPLHF.

The gene calls are TRBV29-1 and TRBJ1-1; a possible D gene is TRBD1 (5 bases). The CDR3 extends over 16 amino acids. The V gene lost 4 bases and the J gene lost 3 bases, with 21 bases spanning the gap. Per germline, CDR1 SQVTM and CDR2 ANQGSEA. The CDR3 sequence: CSVVLSGNAPDTEAFF. The CDR3 region has the DNA TGCAGCGTTGTTCTGTCAGGGAATGCACCTGACACTGAAGCTTTCTTT.

The genes are TRBV5-5 and TRBJ2-7, with 11 positions matching TRBD1. Trimming removed 1 base from V and 6 bases from J; junction bases left unmatched: 6. The CDR3 loop spans 15 amino acids. The germline V gene has CDR1 SGHKS and CDR2 YYEKEE (reference sequence). The CDR3 region is CASSLTGQGASEQYF. CDR3 in DNA: TGTGCCAGCAGCTTGACTGGACAGGGGGCTTCCGAGCAGTACTTC.

V is TRBV19 and J is TRBJ2-7; 14 bases align to TRBD2. V dropped 8 bases and J dropped 9; count of bases not matched to a gene: 12. Germline V gives CDR1 LNHDA, CDR2 SQIVND (reference sequence). The CDR3 totals 15 residues. The CDR3 sequence is CASDGTSGGYAGQYF. CDR3 nucleotide sequence: TGTGCCAGTGATGGGACTAGCGGGGGCTACGCGGGGCAGTACTTC.

This clone showed up just once. The chain is built from TRBV7-9 and TRBJ1-2; perhaps TRBD1 as D (6 bases). The CDR3 contains 13 residues. V was clipped by 5 bases and J by 3 bases, with 10 bases between them. Looked up from germline, CDR1 is SEHNR and CDR2 is FQNEAQ (reference sequence). This CDR3 reads CASSTGFDYGYTF. DNA of the CDR3: TGTGCCAGCAGCACAGGGTTTGACTATGGCTACACCTTC.

This chain links TRBV7-8 with TRBJ2-4, with 10 positions matching TRBD2. The CDR3 has 17 amino acids. The germline gives CDR1 SGHVS, CDR2 FQNEAQ. J was trimmed by 5 bases and V by 5 bases; bases with no gene match: 12. The CDR3 DNA is TGTGCCAGCAGCGTAATAAGCGGGAGGGCCCTCGAAAACATTCAGTACTTC. Translation gives CASSVISGRALENIQYF.

In its sample, this clone was seen once. The chain combines TRBV3-1 (or the pseudogene TRBV3-2) with TRBJ1-5, with 7 bases identical to TRBD1. The CDR3 is 15 amino acids. V trimming: 0 bases; J trimming: 5 bases; junction bases outside the gene matches: 4. CDR1 is LGHDT, CDR2 YNNKEL, per germline (reference sequence). DNA of the CDR3: TGTGCCAGCAGCCAAGACCGGGACAGTTATCAGCCCCAGCATTTT. This encodes CASSQDRDSYQPQHF.

The V gene is TRBV6-1, the J gene TRBJ1-1; the D gene is possibly TRBD1 (6 bases). The germline V and J ends were trimmed by 4 bases and 3 bases, with 18 bases remaining between them. CDR3 length: 16 residues. Germline V gene sequence: CDR1 MNHNS, CDR2 SASEGT. CDR3 sequence: CASSASRGGGDTEAFF. CDR3 nucleotide sequence: TGTGCCAGCAGTGCGAGTAGGGGCGGGGGCGACACTGAAGCTTTCTTT.

This clone was detected only a few times. V usage is TRBV29-1 and J usage is TRBJ1-1; TRBD1 matches 8 bases. This CDR3 has 12 residues. Germline values: CDR1 SQVTM, CDR2 ANQGSEA. J lost 6 bases, V lost 5 bases, and 5 bases had no gene match. The CDR3 DNA reads TGCAGCGTTAGACAGGGGTGGCCTGAAGCTTTCTTT. This gives the protein CSVRQGWPEAFF.

The V and J genes are TRBV7-2 and TRBJ2-3; TRBD2 matches 13 bases. Germline CDR1 is SGHTA and CDR2 is FQGNSA. After removal of 2 bases from V and 3 bases from J, the junction contained 5 bases not matched to a gene. The CDR3 is made up of 17 amino acids. The CDR3: CASSLWTGLAGTDTQYF. DNA for the CDR3: TGTGCCAGCAGCTTATGGACGGGACTAGCGGGAACAGATACGCAGTATTTT.

The chain employs TRBV5-1 and TRBJ2-7; TRBD1 matches at 8 bases. The trim removed 3 bases at V and 5 bases at J, leaving 10 bases unmatched. The CDR3 is 15 residues long. CDR1 is SGHRS and CDR2 is YFSETQ in the germline V gene. The CDR3 reads CASSSGQGASHEQYF. The CDR3 DNA is TGCGCCAGCAGCTCCGGGCAGGGGGCGTCCCACGAGCAGTACTTC. The full variable domain, with the rest looked up from reference TRBV5-1 and TRBJ2-7, is KAGVTQTPRYLIKTRGQQVTLSCSPISGHRSVSWYQQTPGQGLQFLFEYFSETQRNKGNFPGRFSGRQFSNSRSEMNVSTLELGDSALYLCASSSGQGASHEQYFGPGTRLTVT.

V gene TRBV9 combines with J gene TRBJ2-1, with 7 bases fitting TRBD2. The CDR3 runs 16 residues. Germline trimming cut 0 bases from V and 4 bases from J; bases unmatched to any gene: 7. Looked up from germline, CDR1 is SGDLS and CDR2 is YYNGEE. The CDR3 DNA follows: TGTGCCAGCAGCGTAGCTAGCGGAGGCGGTTACAATGAGCAGTTCTTC. It translates to CASSVASGGGYNEQFF.

CDR3 in amino acids: CASSQTGVFEAFF. The CDR3 bases are TGTGCCAGCAGCCAGACAGGAGTATTTGAAGCTTTCTTT. The J gene is TRBJ1-1, the V gene TRBV5-4; the D gene is possibly TRBD1 (6 bases). Germline-derived CDR1 and CDR2 are SGHNT and YYREEE (reference sequence). Trimming removed 4 bases from V and 7 bases from J, with 14 bases in between. This CDR3 is 13 amino acids long.

The chain couples TRBV4-2 to TRBJ2-3; possibly TRBD2 for D (5 bases). The CDR3 has 12 amino acids. V lost 5 bases and J lost 7, with 10 bases in between. In germline, CDR1 is LGHNA, CDR2 YNFKEQ. For the CDR3, the DNA is TGTGCCAGCAGCGCGGGCCGAAATACGCAGTATTTT. As protein: CASSAGRNTQYF.

This clone was seen just once. The rearrangement uses TRBV7-2 and TRBJ2-5; 12 positions agree with TRBD2. The CDR3 covers 16 residues. Germline CDR1 and CDR2: SGHTA and FQGNSA. The V segment lost 7 bases and the J segment 5 bases; nucleotides outside the gene matches: 11. In nucleotides, the CDR3 is TGTGCCAGCACCCTACTCGGGACTAGCGGGCTGGAGACCCAGTACTTC. Its translation: CASTLLGTSGLETQYF.

The genes are TRBV6-5 and TRBJ2-7; D is perhaps TRBD2 (5 bases). In germline, CDR1 is MNHEY, CDR2 SVGAGI. V shed 11 bases and J shed 2 bases, with 19 bases lying between them. The CDR3 runs 14 residues. The CDR3 sequence: CAAALARGPYEQYF. The CDR3 nucleotides are TGTGCCGCGGCTCTAGCCCGCGGACCCTACGAGCAGTACTTC.

This clone was detected a few times. V gene TRBV25-1 combines with J gene TRBJ1-2; D not certain. Germline assignment: CDR1 MGHDK and CDR2 SYGVNS. The germline V and J ends were trimmed by 6 bases and 8 bases, with 16 bases remaining between them. This CDR3 region has 13 residues. This CDR3 reads CASSQFPKSGYTF. The CDR3 nucleotides are TGTGCCAGCAGCCAATTCCCAAAAAGCGGCTACACCTTC.

The genes are TRBV19 and TRBJ1-1, with 10 positions matching TRBD1. The CDR3 is 14 residues long. V lost 4 bases and J lost 8; bases outside the gene matches: 7. Germline V lookup: CDR1 LNHDA, CDR2 SQIVND (reference sequence). The CDR3 DNA is TGTGCCAGTAGTACTCTGACAGGGGGCTCAGAAGCTTTCTTT. Residues: CASSTLTGGSEAFF.

The V gene is TRBV24-1, the J gene TRBJ2-7, with 10 bases matching TRBD2. The CDR3 runs to 14 residues. V shed 6 bases, J shed 3 bases, and the junction held 4 bases outside the gene matches. Germline-derived CDR1 and CDR2 are KGHDR and SFDVKD. CDR3 DNA sequence: TGTGCCACCAGTAGGCTAGCGGGGGACTACGAGCAGTACTTC. Translating gives CATSRLAGDYEQYF.

The rearrangement links TRBV2 to TRBJ1-5, with D hard to call. The ends were cut back, 6 bases at V and 0 bases at J, with 9 bases in the middle. This CDR3 spans 14 amino acids. Germline CDR1 reads SNHLY; CDR2 reads FYNNEI. The CDR3 is CASRVDTSNQPQHF. CDR3 coding DNA: TGTGCCAGCAGAGTAGATACTAGCAATCAGCCCCAGCATTTT.

The chain is built from TRBV23-1 and TRBJ1-5, with D maybe TRBD1 (6 bases). TRBV23-1 is assigned to the ORF class and has an uncertain function. V dropped 4 bases and J dropped 0 bases, with 22 bases sitting between them. The CDR3 covers 19 residues. The CDR3 nucleotides read TGCGCCAGCAGTCCAGCGCTAGGACAGAGATATTATAGCAATCAGCCCCAGCATTTT. It yields the protein CASSPALGQRYYSNQPQHF.